The 21 T cell receptor beta chains below were found in one sample sequenced in a study of T cell responses to AZD1222 COVID-19 vaccine. Generated by immunoSEQ multiplex PCR, the TCRdb table keeps only in-frame clones and is missing some. The sample includes around 120,000 clones, roughly 90% of them seen just once. Sequencing used peripheral blood, obtained on day 0 of MenACWY control vaccination. The receptors were sampled from an adult in good health.

The gene calls are TRBV9 and TRBJ2-7; D is undetermined. Trimming removed 3 bases at V and 4 bases at J, with 8 bases between. This CDR3 is 12 amino acids long. Germline values: CDR1 SGDLS, CDR2 YYNGEE. CDR3 sequence: CASSDIGYEQYF. The CDR3 bases are TGTGCCAGCAGCGACATTGGATACGAGCAGTACTTC.

The V and J genes are TRBV21-1 and TRBJ1-2. TRBV21-1 is an annotated pseudogene. The CDR3 contains 13 residues. Here the CDR3 DNA reads TGTGCCAGCAGCCATTCAGCGAACTATGGCTACACCTTC. Translating it yields CASSHSANYGYTF.

This clone was recorded once. The chain employs TRBV5-6 and TRBJ1-6, with a weak D call TRBD1 (5 bases). The CDR3 extends over 16 amino acids. V lost 2 bases and J 4 bases, leaving 13 bases between the germline ends. Germline values: CDR1 SGHDT, CDR2 YYEEEE. The CDR3 here is CASSLFKGVYNSPLHF. CDR3 sequence (DNA): TGTGCCAGCAGCTTATTTAAAGGGGTTTATAATTCACCCCTCCACTTT. The full variable domain, with the rest looked up from reference TRBV5-6 and TRBJ1-6, is DAGVTQSPTHLIKTRGQQVTLRCSPKSGHDTVSWYQQALGQGPQFIFQYYEEEERQRGNFPDRFSGHQFPNYSSELNVNALLLGDSALYLCASSLFKGVYNSPLHFGNGTRLTVT.

This chain joins TRBV12-3 or TRBV12-4 and TRBJ2-5; D gene ambiguous. V lost 3 bases, J lost 2 bases, and 4 bases lay in between. The length of the CDR3 is 12 residues. CDR3: CASSFGQETQYF. The DNA for the CDR3 is TGTGCCAGCAGTTTTGGGCAAGAGACCCAGTACTTC.

The V call is TRBV14, the J call TRBJ1-5; D gene ambiguous. The ends were cut back, 1 base at V and 3 bases at J, with 4 bases in the middle. This CDR3 has 13 amino acids. CDR1 and CDR2 (germline): SGHDN, FVKESK. CDR3 nucleotides: TGTGCCAGCAGCCAAGGGCCCAATCAGCCCCAGCATTTT. It encodes CASSQGPNQPQHF.

About this clone itself: Sequence at one end of the junction differs from germline and may be a read error. The chain combines TRBV7-9 with TRBJ1-1; D is perhaps TRBD1 (6 bases). Germline V gene lookup returns CDR1 SEHNR and CDR2 FQNEAQ (reference sequence). The length of the CDR3 is 15 residues. CDR3 in DNA: TGTGCCAGCAGCCTAGCGACAGGAGTTAACACTGAAGCTTTCTTT. Amino acids: CASSLATGVNTEAFF.

This clone was recorded only once. This chain connects TRBV6-6 to TRBJ1-1, with D perhaps TRBD1 (5 bases). Germline-derived CDR1 and CDR2 are MNHNY and SVGAGI (reference sequence). V shed 4 bases and J shed 1 base, with 7 bases lying between them. This CDR3 contains 13 residues. The CDR3: CASSSTGNTEAFF. DNA for the CDR3: TGTGCCAGCAGTTCTACAGGGAACACTGAAGCTTTCTTT.

V gene TRBV3-1 (or the pseudogene TRBV3-2) combines with J gene TRBJ2-1, with D possibly being TRBD1 (5 bases). Trimming took 0 bases from V and 1 from J, leaving 13 bases between them. The CDR3 has 17 amino acids. From germline, CDR1 is LGHDT and CDR2 YNNKEL (reference sequence). The CDR3 protein is CASSQDVRAFSYNEQFF. The CDR3 region has the DNA TGTGCCAGCAGCCAAGATGTCAGGGCCTTTTCCTACAATGAGCAGTTCTTC.

The chain recombines TRBV6-5 with TRBJ1-5, with 7 bases lining up with TRBD1. The germline V gene has CDR1 MNHEY and CDR2 SVGAGI. V shed 6 bases, J shed 0 bases, and the junction held 5 bases outside the gene matches. The CDR3 totals 15 residues. The CDR3 DNA follows: TGTGCCAGCAGACCTGGGACAGTTAGCAATCAGCCCCAGCATTTT. Translation gives CASRPGTVSNQPQHF.

The CDR3 reads CASSLLNGYPYGYTF. As DNA, the CDR3 is TGTGCCAGCAGCTTATTGAATGGGTACCCGTATGGCTACACCTTC. The chain joins TRBV7-9 to TRBJ1-2, with D unresolved. The germline gives CDR1 SEHNR, CDR2 FQNEAQ (reference sequence). This CDR3 has 15 residues. The V end was cut by 2 bases, the J end by 5 bases, with 15 bases between.

V and J are TRBV6-5 and TRBJ2-4; 9 bases are a match to TRBD1. The trim removed 8 bases at V and 9 bases at J, leaving 8 bases unmatched. This CDR3 is 13 amino acids long. Germline-derived CDR1 and CDR2 are MNHEY and SVGAGI. The CDR3 DNA reads TGTGCCAGCGGGGACAGGGTATTAGCCATTCAGTACTTC. This gives the protein CASGDRVLAIQYF.

The V gene is TRBV28, the J gene TRBJ1-6; 8 positions match TRBD1. The CDR3 length is 12 residues. Germline CDR1 reads MDHEN; CDR2 reads SYDVKM. J was trimmed by 13 bases and V by 5 bases; bases with no gene match: 4. CDR3 sequence reads: CASSLDRDPLHF. In nucleotides, the CDR3 is TGTGCCAGCAGTCTGGACAGGGATCCCCTCCACTTT.

This clone was counted a single time. The chain uses TRBV6-5 and TRBJ1-1; 8 bases are a match to TRBD1. V shed 7 bases, J shed 1 base, and the junction held 8 bases outside the gene matches. CDR3 length: 15 amino acids. Germline V CDR1 and CDR2: MNHEY, SVGAGI. CDR3 sequence: CASKRAGGPNTEAFF. The CDR3 coding sequence is TGTGCCAGCAAAAGGGCAGGGGGCCCGAACACTGAAGCTTTCTTT.

This chain connects TRBV29-1 to TRBJ2-5; D may be TRBD2 (6 bases). The germline gives CDR1 SQVTM, CDR2 ANQGSEA. V lost 4 bases and J 5 bases, leaving 17 bases between the germline ends. This CDR3 has 14 residues. This chain's CDR3 is CSVGGKAARETQYF. CDR3 DNA: TGCAGCGTTGGCGGGAAAGCGGCTCGGGAGACCCAGTACTTC.

The J gene is TRBJ2-1, the V gene TRBV3-1 (or the pseudogene TRBV3-2), with 10 bases identical to TRBD2. Trimming removed 0 bases from V and 0 bases from J; junction bases left unmatched: 5. In germline, CDR1 is LGHDT, CDR2 YNNKEL (reference sequence). The CDR3 contains 18 residues. CDR3 bases: TGTGCCAGCAGCCAAGAACGGACTAGCGGAATCTCCTACAATGAGCAGTTCTTC. It translates to CASSQERTSGISYNEQFF.

The rearrangement links TRBV4-1 to TRBJ1-5; D is unresolved. CDR1 is MGHRA, CDR2 YSYEKL, per germline. The CDR3 loop spans 17 amino acids. Trimming took 0 bases from V and 0 from J, leaving 12 bases between them. The CDR3 sequence is CASSQDLGDLSNQPQHF. The CDR3 DNA sequence: TGCGCCAGCAGCCAAGATCTTGGGGATCTTAGCAATCAGCCCCAGCATTTT.

This chain uses TRBV13 with TRBJ2-1; 8 nucleotides line up with TRBD2. Looked up from germline, CDR1 is PRHDT and CDR2 is FYEKMQ (reference sequence). The CDR3 runs to 16 residues. The V and J ends lost 1 base and 8 bases, in that order; junction bases with no gene match: 10. DNA for the CDR3: TGTGCCAGCAGCTTAGAGGGCGGGAGGCCGCGCGATGAGCAGTTCTTC. This encodes CASSLEGGRPRDEQFF.

CDR3 in DNA: TGTGCCACCGCAGAGGACAGGAACACTGAAGCTTTCTTT. As protein: CATAEDRNTEAFF. This chain links TRBV19 with TRBJ1-1; TRBD1 is a possible D gene (6 bases). Germline V lookup: CDR1 LNHDA, CDR2 SQIVND (reference sequence). The CDR3 has 13 residues. Trimming took off 10 bases at V and 1 base at J, with 13 bases between the two ends.

This clone showed up just once. This chain links TRBV4-2 with TRBJ2-1; 9 bases line up with TRBD2. V shed 0 bases, J shed 9 bases, and the junction held 9 bases outside the gene matches. CDR1 LGHNA and CDR2 YNFKEQ come from the germline V gene. CDR3 length equals 16 residues. The CDR3 DNA is TGTGCCAGCAGCCAAGAAACTAGCGGGTATTCATCTGAGCAGTTCTTC. Translated: CASSQETSGYSSEQFF.

The chain joins TRBV27 to TRBJ2-5; TRBD1 aligns across 7 bases. V lost 6 bases and J lost 4; bases outside the gene matches: 5. The CDR3 consists of 13 residues. Germline V gene lookup returns CDR1 MNHEY and CDR2 SMNVEV (reference sequence). The CDR3: CASRGQERETQYF. CDR3 bases: TGTGCCAGCAGAGGACAGGAACGAGAGACCCAGTACTTC.

This clone appeared a single time. This chain links TRBV5-1 with TRBJ2-1; the D gene is possibly TRBD1 (5 bases). The CDR3 has 14 residues. The germline V gene has CDR1 SGHRS and CDR2 YFSETQ. V lost 4 bases to trimming and J lost 4 bases, with 12 bases between them. As DNA, the CDR3 is TGCGCCAGCAGCCTCGTCGGACAATACAATGAGCAGTTCTTC. This encodes CASSLVGQYNEQFF.